This is a list of T cell receptor beta chains from one sample in a study of PD-1 blockade in classical Hodgkin lymphoma. Repertoires were generated with immunoSEQ multiplex PCR, while TCRdb's copy carries only in-frame clones and drops some. The repertoire consists of 75,000 to 100,000 clones, with roughly 80% occurring once and the leading ten covering about 16%. This sample comprised peripheral blood mononuclear cells (PBMCs), obtained before the second cycle of nivolumab. These receptors all come from a human donor with classical Hodgkin lymphoma. Both conserved end residues are part of each CDR3. A D gene is named only where the DNA matches it firmly. For some rows the clone size is stated as once, few or many, or as a class when expanded; others skip it.

CDR3nt | CDR3aa | abundance | d_gene | j_gene | v_gene | len
TGTGCCAGCAGCTCCCGAACAATGATCAATGAGCAGTTCTTC | CASSSRTMINEQFF | - | - | TRBJ2-1 | TRBV7-8 | 14
TGTGCCTGGAGTGGGGGCTATGGCTACACCTTC | CAWSGGYGYTF | - | - | TRBJ1-2 | TRBV30 | 11
TGTGCCAGCAGCTTAGAACAGGGAGGTGAAGCTTTCTTT | CASSLEQGGEAFF | - | - | TRBJ1-1 | TRBV11-3 | 13
TGTGCCATCAGTGTCGATCTAGCGGGGTCCTACGAGCAGTACTTC | CAISVDLAGSYEQYF | few | TRBD2 | TRBJ2-7 | TRBV10-3 | 15
TGTGCCTGGAAGGTTTCAGGGCTCTCCTACGAGCAGTACTTC | CAWKVSGLSYEQYF | - | - | TRBJ2-7 | TRBV30 | 14
TGTGCCAGCAGCCCGCCCAAGGCCGACACTGAAGCTTTCTTT | CASSPPKADTEAFF | - | - | TRBJ1-1 | TRBV5-4 | 14
TGTGCCATAGAGAACCAGGAAGGGAGCGAGCAGTACTTC | CAIENQEGSEQYF | - | - | TRBJ2-7 | TRBV10-3 | 13
TGTGCCAGCAGCTCCGGCCAGGTGGGGGCATTTGGCTACACCTTC | CASSSGQVGAFGYTF | - | - | TRBJ1-2 | TRBV7-8 | 15
TGTGCCACTGCAGGGGCGGGAGGGCGAAATGAGCAGTTCTTC | CATAGAGGRNEQFF | once | TRBD2 | TRBJ2-1 | TRBV10-3 | 14
TGTGCCAGCAGTTACCAGGAGAGTTCGGGGGAGCTGTTTTTT | CASSYQESSGELFF | - | - | TRBJ2-2 | TRBV6-5 | 14